This T cell receptor beta chain was captured in a study of T cells in Graves' hyperthyroidism and ophthalmopathy. Study results and caveats: Among clonotypes expanded in thyroid above 0.001, most were also found in blood.

The source material, RNA transcripts, was used to amplify TCR beta CDR3 regions. Initially, a first-round RT-PCR of the TCR CDR3 employed the HTBI primer set. TCRdb ran MiXCR on the multiplex PCR reads and lists one entry per CDR3 protein. The sample carries about 350,000 distinct CDR3 sequences, roughly 14% recorded once. Criteria for exclusion of patients were uncontrolled infection, other autoimmune disease, pregnancy or lactation. Diagnostic decisions used clinical symptoms, serum thyroxine and TRAb, thyroid ultrasound and orbital computed tomography. The PBMCs had their origin in roughly 10 ml of fresh peripheral blood. In germline, CDR1 is SQVTM, CDR2 ANQGSEA. V lost 4 bases to trimming and J lost 7 bases; unmatched junction nucleotides: 3. CDR3 length: 13 residues. A note on this clonotype: Its antigen is still unknown.

The sequenced material came from blood. The clonotype originates from a woman in her thirties with Graves' hyperthyroidism. This chain links TRBV29-1 with TRBJ2-1; TRBD2 aligns across 11 bases. The CDR3 DNA reads TGCAGCGTTGGACTAGCGGGAATAAATGAGCAGTTCTTC. Amino acids: CSVGLAGINEQFF.